The source of this T cell receptor beta chain is a study of blood T cells in healthy people across ages. V lost 8 bases and J 6 bases, leaving 22 bases between the germline ends. CDR1 and CDR2 (germline): MNHEY, SVGAGI. This CDR3 has 16 residues. A second PCR, run for about 6 to 11 cycles, used a sample-barcoded 5' primer plus a J-beta primer mix. Each CDR3 protein gets one entry after TCRdb re-called the 5' RACE reads with MiXCR. Of around 990,000 distinct CDR3 sequences in the sample, about two fifths were seen once. This sequence originates from a man aged 18 to 29 in good health. Sequencing input: blood. The V call is TRBV6-5, the J call TRBJ2-2, with D maybe TRBD2 (7 bases). The CDR3: CASLSLRGAVSGELFF. The CDR3 region has the DNA TGTGCCAGCCTTTCTCTCCGGGGGGCCGTATCCGGGGAGCTGTTTTTT.